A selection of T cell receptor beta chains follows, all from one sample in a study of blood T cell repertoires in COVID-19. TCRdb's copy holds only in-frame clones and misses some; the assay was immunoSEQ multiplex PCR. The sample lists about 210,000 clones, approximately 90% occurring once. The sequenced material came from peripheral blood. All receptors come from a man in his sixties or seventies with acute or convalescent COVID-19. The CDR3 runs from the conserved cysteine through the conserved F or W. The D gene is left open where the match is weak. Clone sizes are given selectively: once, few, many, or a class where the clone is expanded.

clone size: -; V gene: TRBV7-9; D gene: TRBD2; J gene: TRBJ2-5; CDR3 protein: CASSYPGLAQETQYF; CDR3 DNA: TGTGCCAGCAGCTATCCCGGACTAGCGCAAGAGACCCAGTACTTC
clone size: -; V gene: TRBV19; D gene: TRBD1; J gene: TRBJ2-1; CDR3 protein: CASSSGTAYYNEQFF; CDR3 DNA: TGTGCCAGTAGTTCCGGGACAGCTTATTACAATGAGCAGTTCTTC
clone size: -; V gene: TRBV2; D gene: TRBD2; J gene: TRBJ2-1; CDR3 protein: CASSEPRGLSSYNEQFF; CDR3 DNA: TGTGCCAGCAGTGAACCCCGGGGACTAAGCTCCTACAATGAGCAGTTCTTC
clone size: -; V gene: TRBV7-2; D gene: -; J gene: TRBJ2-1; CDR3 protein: CASSAQQGTYNEQFF; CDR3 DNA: TGTGCCAGCAGCGCTCAGCAGGGAACCTACAATGAGCAGTTCTTC
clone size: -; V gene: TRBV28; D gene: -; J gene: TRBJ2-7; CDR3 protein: CASSLNIYEQYF; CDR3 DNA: TGTGCCAGCAGTTTGAACATTTACGAGCAGTACTTC
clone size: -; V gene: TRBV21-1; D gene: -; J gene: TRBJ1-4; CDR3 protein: CASSTDRLNEKLFF; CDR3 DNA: TGTGCCAGCAGCACCGACAGACTTAATGAAAAACTGTTTTTT
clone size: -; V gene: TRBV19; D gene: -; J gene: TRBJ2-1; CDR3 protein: CASSIDTVPSYNEQFF; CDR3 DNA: TGTGCCAGTAGTATAGATACAGTCCCTTCCTACAATGAGCAGTTCTTC
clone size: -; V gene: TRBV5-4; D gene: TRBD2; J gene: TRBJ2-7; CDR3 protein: CASSTGLAGSYEQYF; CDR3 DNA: TGTGCCAGCAGCACGGGACTAGCGGGTTCCTACGAGCAGTACTTC
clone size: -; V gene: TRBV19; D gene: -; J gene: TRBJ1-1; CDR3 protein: CASSIALETGTEAFF; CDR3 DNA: TGTGCCAGTAGTATTGCCCTCGAAACGGGCACTGAAGCTTTCTTT
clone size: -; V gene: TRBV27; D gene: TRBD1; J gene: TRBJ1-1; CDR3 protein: CASSSSDRGPQAFF; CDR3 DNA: TGTGCCAGCAGTTCCTCGGACAGGGGGCCTCAAGCTTTCTTT
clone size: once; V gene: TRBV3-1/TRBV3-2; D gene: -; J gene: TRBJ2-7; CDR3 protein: CASSQNGVSYEQYF; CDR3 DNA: TGTGCCAGCAGCCAAAACGGGGTCTCCTACGAGCAGTACTTC
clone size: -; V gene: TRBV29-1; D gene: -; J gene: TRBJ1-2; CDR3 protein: CSVDVGSGDYGYTF; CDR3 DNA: TGCAGCGTTGATGTTGGCAGCGGGGACTATGGCTACACCTTC
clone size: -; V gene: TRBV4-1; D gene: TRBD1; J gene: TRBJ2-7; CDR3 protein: CASSKTGGTYEQYF; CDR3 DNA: TGCGCCAGCAGCAAAACAGGGGGTACCTACGAGCAGTACTTC
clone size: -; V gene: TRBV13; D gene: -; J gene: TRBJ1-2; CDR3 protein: CASSLQEDYGYTF; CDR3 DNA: TGTGCCAGCAGCTTACAGGAGGACTATGGCTACACCTTC
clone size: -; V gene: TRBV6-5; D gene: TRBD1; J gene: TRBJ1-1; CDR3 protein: CASRITGGNTEAFF; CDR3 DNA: TGTGCCAGCCGAATAACAGGGGGCAACACTGAAGCTTTCTTT
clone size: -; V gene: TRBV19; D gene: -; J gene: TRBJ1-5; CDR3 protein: CASINGGGPSNQPQHF; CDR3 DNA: TGTGCCAGTATTAATGGGGGGGGGCCCAGCAATCAGCCCCAGCATTTT
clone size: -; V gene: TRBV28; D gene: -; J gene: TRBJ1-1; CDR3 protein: CASSLSLGGGTEAFF; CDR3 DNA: TGTGCCAGCAGTTTATCTTTGGGGGGAGGGACTGAAGCTTTCTTT
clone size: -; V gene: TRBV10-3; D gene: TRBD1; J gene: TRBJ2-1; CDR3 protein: CAITGQSNNEQFF; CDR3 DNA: TGTGCCATCACGGGACAGAGCAACAATGAGCAGTTCTTC
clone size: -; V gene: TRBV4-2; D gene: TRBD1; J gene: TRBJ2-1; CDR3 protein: CASSQQWGQSFNEQFF; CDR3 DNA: TGTGCCAGCAGCCAACAATGGGGACAGTCTTTCAATGAGCAGTTCTTC
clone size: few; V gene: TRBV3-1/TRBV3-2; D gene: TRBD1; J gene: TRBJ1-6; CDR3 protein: CASSQEYRTGVSPLHF; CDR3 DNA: TGTGCCAGCAGCCAAGAATATCGGACAGGGGTTTCACCCCTCCACTTT
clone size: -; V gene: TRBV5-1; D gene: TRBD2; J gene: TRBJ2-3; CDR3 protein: CASRFGLAVNLDTQYF; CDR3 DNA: TGCGCCAGCAGATTCGGACTAGCGGTAAACCTCGATACGCAGTATTTT
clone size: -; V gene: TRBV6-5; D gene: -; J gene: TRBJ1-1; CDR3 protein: CASSRQVRAFF; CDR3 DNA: TGTGCCAGCAGTCGACAGGTGAGAGCTTTCTTT
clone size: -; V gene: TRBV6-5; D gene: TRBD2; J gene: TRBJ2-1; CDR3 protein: CASTRAGGPDEQFF; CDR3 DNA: TGTGCCAGCACGAGGGCGGGAGGGCCGGATGAGCAGTTCTTC
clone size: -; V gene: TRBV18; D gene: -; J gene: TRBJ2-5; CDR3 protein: CASSPPRGETQYF; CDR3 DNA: TGTGCCAGCTCACCACCGCGGGGTGAGACCCAGTACTTC
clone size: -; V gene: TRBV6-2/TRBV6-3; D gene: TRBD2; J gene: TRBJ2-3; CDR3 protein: CASSPGLAGTTHSTDTQYF; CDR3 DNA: TGTGCCAGCAGCCCGGGACTAGCGGGTACTACCCATAGCACAGATACGCAGTATTTT
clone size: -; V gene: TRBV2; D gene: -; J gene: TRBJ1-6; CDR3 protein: CASSGQEGILSPLHF; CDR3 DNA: TGTGCCAGCAGTGGTCAGGAGGGGATTCTTTCACCCCTCCACTTT
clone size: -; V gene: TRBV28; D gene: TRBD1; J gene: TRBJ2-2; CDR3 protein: CASIPGGGSVGELFF; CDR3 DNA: TGTGCCAGCATCCCAGGGGGTGGGAGTGTAGGGGAGCTGTTTTTT
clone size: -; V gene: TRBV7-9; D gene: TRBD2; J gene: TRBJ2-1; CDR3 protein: CASSFAGLAGTYNEQFF; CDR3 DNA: TGTGCCAGCAGCTTTGCCGGACTAGCGGGGACCTACAATGAGCAGTTCTTC
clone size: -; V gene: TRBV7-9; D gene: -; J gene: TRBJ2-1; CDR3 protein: CASSPSASGEQFF; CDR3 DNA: TGTGCCAGCAGCCCCAGTGCTTCGGGTGAGCAGTTCTTC
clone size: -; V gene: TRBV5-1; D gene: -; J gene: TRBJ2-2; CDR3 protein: CASTNDPGFNTGELFF; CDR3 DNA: TGCGCCAGCACCAATGACCCGGGGTTCAACACCGGGGAGCTGTTTTTT
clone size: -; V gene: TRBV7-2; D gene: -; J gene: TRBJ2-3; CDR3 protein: CASSFTGETDTQYF; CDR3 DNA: TGTGCCAGCAGCTTTACCGGTGAGACAGATACGCAGTATTTT
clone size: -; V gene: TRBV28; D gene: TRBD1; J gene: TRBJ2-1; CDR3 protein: CASSPGQGNNEQFF; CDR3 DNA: TGTGCCAGCAGCCCGGGACAGGGGAACAATGAGCAGTTCTTC
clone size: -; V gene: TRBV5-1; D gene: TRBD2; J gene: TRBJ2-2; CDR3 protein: CASTKLAGGPAGELFF; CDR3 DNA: TGCGCCAGCACCAAACTAGCGGGAGGGCCCGCCGGGGAGCTGTTTTTT
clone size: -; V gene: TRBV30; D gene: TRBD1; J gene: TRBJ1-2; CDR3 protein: CAWSDRDRGRGGYTF; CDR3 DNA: TGTGCCTGGAGCGACCGGGACAGGGGGCGCGGGGGCTACACCTTC
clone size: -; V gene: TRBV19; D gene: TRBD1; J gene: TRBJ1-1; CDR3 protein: CASSGTDTEAFF; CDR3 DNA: TGTGCCAGTAGTGGGACAGACACTGAAGCTTTCTTT
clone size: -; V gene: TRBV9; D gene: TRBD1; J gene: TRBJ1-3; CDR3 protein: CASSVADTGTGTSGNTIYF; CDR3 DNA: TGTGCCAGCAGCGTAGCCGATACCGGGACAGGAACCTCTGGAAACACCATATATTTT
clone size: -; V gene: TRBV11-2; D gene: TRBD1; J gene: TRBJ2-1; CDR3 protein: CASSLGAGGYNEQFF; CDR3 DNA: TGTGCCAGCAGCTTAGGGGCAGGGGGTTACAATGAGCAGTTCTTC
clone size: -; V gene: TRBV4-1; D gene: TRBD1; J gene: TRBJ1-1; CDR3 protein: CASSQEYGQGAVTAFF; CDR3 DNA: TGCGCCAGCAGCCAAGAATATGGACAGGGGGCTGTAACAGCTTTCTTT
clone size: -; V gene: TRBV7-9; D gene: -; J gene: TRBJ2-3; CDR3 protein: CASSLLRTSGTDTQYF; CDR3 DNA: TGTGCCAGCAGCTTATTGCGTACTAGTGGTACAGATACGCAGTATTTT
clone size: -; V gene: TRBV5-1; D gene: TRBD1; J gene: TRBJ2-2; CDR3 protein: CASSTRQGATGELFF; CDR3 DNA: TGCGCCAGCAGCACTAGACAGGGGGCGACCGGGGAGCTGTTTTTT
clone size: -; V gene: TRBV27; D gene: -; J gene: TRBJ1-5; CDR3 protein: CASSFRGNQPQHF; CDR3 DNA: TGTGCCAGCAGCTTCCGGGGCAATCAGCCCCAGCATTTT
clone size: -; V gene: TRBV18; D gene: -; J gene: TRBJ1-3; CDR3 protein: CASSPLQGSPSGNTIYF; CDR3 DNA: TGTGCCAGCTCACCACTCCAGGGGTCACCCTCTGGAAACACCATATATTTT
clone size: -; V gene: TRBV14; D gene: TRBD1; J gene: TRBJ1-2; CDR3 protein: CASSQGQGAYGYTF; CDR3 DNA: TGTGCCAGCAGCCAAGGACAGGGGGCCTATGGCTACACCTTC
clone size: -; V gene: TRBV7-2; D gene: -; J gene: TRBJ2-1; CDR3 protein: CASSLGQGLTYNEQFF; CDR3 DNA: TGTGCCAGCAGCTTAGGCCAGGGCCTAACCTACAATGAGCAGTTCTTC
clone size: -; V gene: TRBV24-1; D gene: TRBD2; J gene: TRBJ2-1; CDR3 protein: CATSDLGTSGSSYNEQFF; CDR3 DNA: TGTGCCACCAGTGATTTGGGGACTAGCGGGAGCTCCTACAATGAGCAGTTCTTC
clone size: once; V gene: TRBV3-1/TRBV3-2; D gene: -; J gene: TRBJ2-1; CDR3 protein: CASTLSGGNEQFF; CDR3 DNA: TGTGCCAGCACCTTAAGTGGGGGGAATGAGCAGTTCTTC
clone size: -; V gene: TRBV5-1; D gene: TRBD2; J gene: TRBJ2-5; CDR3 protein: CASSPGLQGETQYF; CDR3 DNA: TGCGCCAGCAGCCCGGGACTACAAGGGGAGACCCAGTACTTC
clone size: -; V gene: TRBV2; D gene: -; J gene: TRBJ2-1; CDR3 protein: CASKAEYNEQFF; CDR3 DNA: TGTGCCAGCAAGGCGGAGTACAATGAGCAGTTCTTC
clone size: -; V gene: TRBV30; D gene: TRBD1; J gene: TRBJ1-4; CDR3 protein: CAWSQGDATNEKLFF; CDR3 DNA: TGTGCATGGAGCCAGGGGGATGCAACTAATGAAAAACTGTTTTTT
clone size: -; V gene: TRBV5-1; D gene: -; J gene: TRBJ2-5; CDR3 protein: CASSLGALGVETQYF; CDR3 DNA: TGCGCCAGCAGCTTGGGGGCCCTCGGGGTAGAGACCCAGTACTTC
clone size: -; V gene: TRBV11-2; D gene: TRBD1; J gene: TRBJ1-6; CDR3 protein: CASSRQGHYNSPLHF; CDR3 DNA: TGTGCCAGCAGCAGACAGGGGCATTACAATTCACCCCTCCACTTT
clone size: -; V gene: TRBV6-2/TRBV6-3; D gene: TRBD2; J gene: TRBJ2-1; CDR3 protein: CASSSRRAAGNNEQFF; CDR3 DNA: TGTGCCAGCAGTTCGCGTAGGGCAGCGGGGAACAATGAGCAGTTCTTC
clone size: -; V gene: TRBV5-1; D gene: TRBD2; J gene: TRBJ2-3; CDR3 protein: CASSRLATTDTQYF; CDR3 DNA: TGCGCCAGCAGCCGACTAGCGACCACAGATACGCAGTATTTT